This T cell receptor (beta chain) is drawn from a study of blood T cell repertoires in COVID-19. In the study overall: Sites across the United States, Italy and Spain contributed samples from acute and convalescent COVID-19. T cells, B-cell-depleted T cells, or PBMCs supplied cDNA or gDNA.

Enrolled through a virtual design, the participants were between roughly 18 and 90 years of age and came from about two dozen US areas. Clinical history reported by participants formed the basis on which cohorts were assigned. Trimming took 4 bases from V and 2 from J; bases not matched to a gene: 8. The CDR3 is 16 residues long. From germline, CDR1 is SNHLY and CDR2 FYNNEI. The repertoire was sequenced with immunoSEQ multiplex PCR; TCRdb's copy has only in-frame clones and lacks some. Here the sample spans about half a million clones, about 85% being singletons. The sample holds one count of this clone.

V and J are TRBV2 and TRBJ1-5, with 7 bases aligning to TRBD1. The receptor's source is a woman aged 55-70 years who had recovered from COVID-19. Sequencing used PBMCs or T cells enriched from blood (not recorded which). The CDR3 is CASSGTGAGGNQPQHF. CDR3 DNA sequence: TGTGCCAGCAGTGGAACAGGGGCAGGAGGCAATCAGCCCCAGCATTTT. Filled out from reference TRBV2 and TRBJ1-5, the complete variable domain reads EPEVTQTPSHQVTQMGQEVILRCVPISNHLYFYWYRQILGQKVEFLVSFYNNEISEKSEIFDDQFSVERPDGSNFTLKIRSTKLEDSAMYFCASSGTGAGGNQPQHFGDGTRLSIL.